The 4 T cell receptor beta chains listed next were all sequenced from one sample in a study of cytomegalovirus exposure and HLA in healthy donors. A multiplex PCR was run with 60 Vbeta primers and 13 Jbeta primers. Profiling relied on immunoSEQ multiplex PCR, and the TCRdb table lists in-frame clones only, not all of them. Of about 140,000 clones in the sample, nearly 10% were seen once. Source material: PBMCs. These receptors were obtained from a man aged 50 to 59 in good health and CMV-seronegative.

The CDR3 here is CASSLQAGGTYEQYF. CDR3 sequence (DNA): TGTGCCAGCAGCTTACAGGCAGGGGGTACCTACGAGCAGTACTTC. This chain uses TRBV7-2 with TRBJ2-7; 7 nucleotides align to TRBD1. The CDR3 covers 15 residues. The V gene end was trimmed by 2 bases and the J gene end by 2 bases; junction bases not matched to a gene: 6. Germline CDR1 reads SGHTA; CDR2 reads FQGNSA.

The gene calls are TRBV21-1 and TRBJ2-7; the table's D call, TRBD1, has no DNA check behind it. TRBV21-1 is noted as a pseudogene. The CDR3 is 18 residues long. This chain's CDR3 is CASSNRHSKQGVRYEQYF. CDR3 nucleotides: TGTGCCAGCAGCAACCGGCATTCAAAGCAGGGTGTTCGCTACGAGCAGTACTTC.

This clone has a handful of counts. The J gene is TRBJ1-1, the V gene TRBV28; no firm D call. V gave up 10 bases and J gave up 1 base, with 10 bases separating them. CDR3 length: 12 amino acids. The germline CDR1 and CDR2 sequences are MDHEN and SYDVKM. As DNA, the CDR3 is TGTGCCACCGTGTGGCAGAACACTGAAGCTTTCTTT. Protein sequence: CATVWQNTEAFF.

This clone was seen a few times. The rearrangement joins TRBV6-1 to TRBJ1-1; D is perhaps TRBD1 (6 bases). The germline V gene has CDR1 MNHNS and CDR2 SASEGT. CDR3 size: 15 residues. V was pared by 2 bases and J by 5 bases, with 15 bases between. The CDR3 protein is CASSELLTGLTEAFF. The CDR3 DNA is TGTGCCAGCAGTGAACTATTGACAGGTTTAACTGAAGCTTTCTTT.